The 2 T cell receptor beta chains below all came from one sample that was sequenced in a study of graft-versus-host responses after intestinal transplantation. Their cognate antigens are unknown. Here immunoSEQ multiplex PCR was the method, and the copy in TCRdb shows in-frame clones only, minus some. The sample records approximately 81,000 clones, 87% being singletons. Sequenced material: unstimulated CD8+ T cells sorted from spleen or lymph node cells, taken before transplant. These receptors all stem from a human donor who was the organ donor for an intestinal transplant.

The rearrangement joins TRBV2 to TRBJ1-3; no reliable D call. The CDR3 extends over 12 amino acids. The germline CDR1 and CDR2 sequences are SNHLY and FYNNEI. V was shortened by 2 bases and J by 9 bases, with 8 bases between the two germline ends. The CDR3 loop reads CASSENGVTIYF. The CDR3 region has the DNA TGTGCCAGCAGTGAAAACGGGGTCACCATATATTTT.

The chain couples TRBV14 to TRBJ1-4, with 12 bases aligning to TRBD1. The CDR3 loop spans 19 amino acids. The germline CDR1 and CDR2 sequences are SGHDN and FVKESK. V was pared by 0 bases and J by 8 bases, with 13 bases of the junction left unmatched. The CDR3 sequence: CASSQDVWDRGHAAEKLFF. Here the CDR3 DNA reads TGTGCCAGCAGCCAAGATGTTTGGGACAGGGGGCATGCAGCGGAAAAACTGTTTTTT.